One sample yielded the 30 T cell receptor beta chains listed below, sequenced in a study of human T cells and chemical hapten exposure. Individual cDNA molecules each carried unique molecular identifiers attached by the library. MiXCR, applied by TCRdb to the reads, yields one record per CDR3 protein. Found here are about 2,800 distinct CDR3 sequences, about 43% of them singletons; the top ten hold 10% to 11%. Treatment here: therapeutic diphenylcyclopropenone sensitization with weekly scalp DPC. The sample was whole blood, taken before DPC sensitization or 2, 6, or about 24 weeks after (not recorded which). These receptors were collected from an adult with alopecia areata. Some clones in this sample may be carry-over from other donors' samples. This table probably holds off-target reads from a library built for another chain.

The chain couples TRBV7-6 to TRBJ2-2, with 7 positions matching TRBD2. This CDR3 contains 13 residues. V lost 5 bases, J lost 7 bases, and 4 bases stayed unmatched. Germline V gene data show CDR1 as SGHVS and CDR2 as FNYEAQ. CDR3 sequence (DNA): TGTGCCAGCAGCACCCCGGGGGGCGGGGAGCTGTTTTTT. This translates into CASSTPGGGELFF.

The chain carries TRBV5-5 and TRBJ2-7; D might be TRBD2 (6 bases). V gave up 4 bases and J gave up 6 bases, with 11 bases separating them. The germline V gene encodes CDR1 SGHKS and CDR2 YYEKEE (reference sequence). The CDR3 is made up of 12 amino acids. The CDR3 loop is CASSPTSTEQYF. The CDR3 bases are TGTGCCAGCAGCCCCACTAGCACCGAGCAGTACTTC.

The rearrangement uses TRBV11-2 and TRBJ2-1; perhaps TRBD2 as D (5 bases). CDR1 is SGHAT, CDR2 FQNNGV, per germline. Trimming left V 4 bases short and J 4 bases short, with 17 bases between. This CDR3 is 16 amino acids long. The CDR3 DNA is TGTGCCAGCAGCTCACGAGGGTTTTTGCGATACAATGAGCAGTTCTTC. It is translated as CASSSRGFLRYNEQFF.

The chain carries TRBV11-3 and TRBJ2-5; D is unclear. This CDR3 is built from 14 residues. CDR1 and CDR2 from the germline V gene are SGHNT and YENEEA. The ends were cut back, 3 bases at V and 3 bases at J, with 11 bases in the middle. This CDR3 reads CASSLGGDKETQYF. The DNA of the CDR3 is TGTGCCAGCAGCTTGGGCGGAGATAAAGAGACCCAGTACTTC.

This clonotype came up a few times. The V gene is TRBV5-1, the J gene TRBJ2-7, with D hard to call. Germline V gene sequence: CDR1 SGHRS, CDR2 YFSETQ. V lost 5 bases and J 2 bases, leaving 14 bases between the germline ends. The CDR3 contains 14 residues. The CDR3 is CASSPDLSTYEQYF. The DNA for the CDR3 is TGCGCCAGCAGTCCAGACCTGTCCACCTACGAGCAGTACTTC.

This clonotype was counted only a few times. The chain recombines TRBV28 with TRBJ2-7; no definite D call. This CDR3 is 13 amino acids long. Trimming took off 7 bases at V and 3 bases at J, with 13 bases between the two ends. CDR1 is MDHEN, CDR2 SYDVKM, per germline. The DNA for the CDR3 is TGTGCCAGCATTTCTCTACCTTACTACGAGCAGTACTTC. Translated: CASISLPYYEQYF.

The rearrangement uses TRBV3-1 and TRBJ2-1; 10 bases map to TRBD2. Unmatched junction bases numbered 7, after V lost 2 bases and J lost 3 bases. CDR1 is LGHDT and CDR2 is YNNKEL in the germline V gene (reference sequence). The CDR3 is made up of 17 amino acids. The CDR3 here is CASSQPGLAALYNEQFF. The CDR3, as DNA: TGTGCCAGCAGCCAACCCGGACTAGCGGCCCTCTACAATGAGCAGTTCTTC.

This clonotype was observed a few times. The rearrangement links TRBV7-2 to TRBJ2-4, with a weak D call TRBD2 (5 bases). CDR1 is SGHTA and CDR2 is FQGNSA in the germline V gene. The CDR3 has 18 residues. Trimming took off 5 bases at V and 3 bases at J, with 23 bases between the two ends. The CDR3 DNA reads TGTGCCAGCAGCCAACCCGGGAAGCCGACGCGGGTCAAAAACATTCAGTACTTC. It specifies CASSQPGKPTRVKNIQYF.

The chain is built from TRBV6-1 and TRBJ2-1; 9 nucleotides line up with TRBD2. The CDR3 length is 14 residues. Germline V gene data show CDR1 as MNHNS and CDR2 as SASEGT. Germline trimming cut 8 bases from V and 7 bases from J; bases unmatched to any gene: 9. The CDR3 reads CASLSSGIMNEQFF. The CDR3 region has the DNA TGTGCCAGCTTGTCTAGCGGGATCATGAATGAGCAGTTCTTC.

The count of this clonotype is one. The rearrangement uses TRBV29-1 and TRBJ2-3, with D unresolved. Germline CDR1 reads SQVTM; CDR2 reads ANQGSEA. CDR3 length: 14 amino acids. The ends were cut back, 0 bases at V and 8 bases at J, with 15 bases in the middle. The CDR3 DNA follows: TGCAGCGTTGAAGATCCTCCAGCCGCTGGTACGCAGTATTTT. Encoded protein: CSVEDPPAAGTQYF.

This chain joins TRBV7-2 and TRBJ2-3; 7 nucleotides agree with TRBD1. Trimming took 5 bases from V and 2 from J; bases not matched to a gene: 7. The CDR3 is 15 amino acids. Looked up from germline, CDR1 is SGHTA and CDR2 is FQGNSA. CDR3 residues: CASSQGRGITDTQYF. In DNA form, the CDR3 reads TGTGCCAGCAGCCAAGGCAGGGGGATCACAGATACGCAGTATTTT.

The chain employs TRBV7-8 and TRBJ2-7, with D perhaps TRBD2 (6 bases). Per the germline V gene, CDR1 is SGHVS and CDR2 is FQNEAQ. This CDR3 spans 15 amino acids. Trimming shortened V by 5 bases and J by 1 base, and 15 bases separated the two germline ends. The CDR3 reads CASSLAGGPSYEQYF. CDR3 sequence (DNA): TGTGCCAGCAGCCTTGCCGGGGGACCTTCCTACGAGCAGTACTTC.

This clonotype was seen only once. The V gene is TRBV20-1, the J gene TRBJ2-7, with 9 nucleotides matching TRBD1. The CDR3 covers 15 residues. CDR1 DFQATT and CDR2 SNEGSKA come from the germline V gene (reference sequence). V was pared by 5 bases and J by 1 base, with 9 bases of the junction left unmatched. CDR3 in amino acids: CSAPSRDRASYEQYF. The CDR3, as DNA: TGCAGTGCTCCCTCTCGGGACAGGGCTTCCTACGAGCAGTACTTC.

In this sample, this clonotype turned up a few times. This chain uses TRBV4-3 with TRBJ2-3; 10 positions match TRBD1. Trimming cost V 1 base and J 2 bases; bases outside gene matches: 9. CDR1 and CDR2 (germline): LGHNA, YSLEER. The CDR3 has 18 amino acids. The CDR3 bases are TGCGCCAGCAGCCAAGCTGGTGGGGGGACAGGGGTCACAGATACGCAGTATTTT. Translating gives CASSQAGGGTGVTDTQYF.

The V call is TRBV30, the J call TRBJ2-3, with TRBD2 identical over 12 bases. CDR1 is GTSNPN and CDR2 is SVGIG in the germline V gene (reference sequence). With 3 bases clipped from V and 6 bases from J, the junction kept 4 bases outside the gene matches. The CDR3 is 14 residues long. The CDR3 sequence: CAWSLAGGQDTQYF. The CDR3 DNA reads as TGTGCCTGGAGCCTAGCGGGAGGGCAGGATACGCAGTATTTT.

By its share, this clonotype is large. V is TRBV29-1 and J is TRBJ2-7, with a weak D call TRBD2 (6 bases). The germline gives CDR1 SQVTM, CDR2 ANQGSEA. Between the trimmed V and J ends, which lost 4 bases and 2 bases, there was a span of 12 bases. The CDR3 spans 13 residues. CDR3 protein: CSVVRGNTYEQYF. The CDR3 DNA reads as TGCAGCGTTGTACGGGGGAATACCTACGAGCAGTACTTC.

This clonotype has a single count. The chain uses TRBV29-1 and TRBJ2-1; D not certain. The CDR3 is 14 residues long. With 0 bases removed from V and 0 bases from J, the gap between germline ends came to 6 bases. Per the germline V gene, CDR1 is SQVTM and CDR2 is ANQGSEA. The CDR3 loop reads CSVEEVSSYNEQFF. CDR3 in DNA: TGCAGCGTTGAAGAGGTGAGCTCCTACAATGAGCAGTTCTTC.

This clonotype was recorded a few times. The CDR3 DNA follows: TGCGCCAGCAGCTTGCGGGGGTCCGGGGAGCTGTTTTTT. Translation gives CASSLRGSGELFF. The chain recombines TRBV5-1 with TRBJ2-2; weak D call: TRBD2 (6 bases). The germline CDR1 and CDR2 sequences are SGHRS and YFSETQ. The length of the CDR3 is 13 residues. Trimming shortened V by 1 base and J by 6 bases, and 7 bases separated the two germline ends.

CDR3 bases: TGCAGCGTTGGTTACTCCTACGAGCAGTACTTC. Its translation is CSVGYSYEQYF. The chain has TRBV29-1 and TRBJ2-7; D uncertain. The CDR3 runs 11 residues. With 4 bases removed from V and 0 bases from J, the gap between germline ends came to 4 bases. Germline V lookup: CDR1 SQVTM, CDR2 ANQGSEA.

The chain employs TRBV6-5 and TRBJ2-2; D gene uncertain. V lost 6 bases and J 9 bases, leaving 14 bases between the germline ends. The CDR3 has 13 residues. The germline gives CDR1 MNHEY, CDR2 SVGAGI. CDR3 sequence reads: CASSSTRARELFF. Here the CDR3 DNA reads TGTGCCAGCAGCTCCACTCGTGCCCGGGAGCTGTTTTTT.

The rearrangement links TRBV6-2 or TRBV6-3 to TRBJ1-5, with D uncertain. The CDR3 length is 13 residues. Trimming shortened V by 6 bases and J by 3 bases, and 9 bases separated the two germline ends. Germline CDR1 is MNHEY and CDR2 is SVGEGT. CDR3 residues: CASSPGNNQPQHF. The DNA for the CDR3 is TGTGCCAGCAGCCCCGGCAACAATCAGCCCCAGCATTTT.

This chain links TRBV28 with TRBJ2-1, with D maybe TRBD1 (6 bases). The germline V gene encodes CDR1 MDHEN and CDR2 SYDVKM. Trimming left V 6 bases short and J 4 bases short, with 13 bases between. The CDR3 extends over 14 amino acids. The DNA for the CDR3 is TGTGCCAGCAGGCCAAGGGGGTTGTACAATGAGCAGTTCTTC. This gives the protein CASRPRGLYNEQFF.

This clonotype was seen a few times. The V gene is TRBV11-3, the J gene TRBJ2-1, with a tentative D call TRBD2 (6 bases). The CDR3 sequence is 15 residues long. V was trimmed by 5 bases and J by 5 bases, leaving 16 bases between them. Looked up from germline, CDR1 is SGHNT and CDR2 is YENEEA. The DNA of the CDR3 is TGTGCCAGCAGCAAAAGTTCCGGGAGCCACAATGAGCAGTTCTTC. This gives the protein CASSKSSGSHNEQFF. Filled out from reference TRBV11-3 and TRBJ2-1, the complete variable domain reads EAGVVQSPRYKIIEKKQPVAFWCNPISGHNTLYWYLQNLGQGPELLIRYENEEAVDDSQLPKDRFSAERLKGVDSTLKIQPAELGDSAVYLCASSKSSGSHNEQFFGPGTRLTVL.

The CDR3 bases are TGTGCCAGCAGCTCCGGACTAGCGGGAGAGAGAGATACGCAGTATTTT. This gives the protein CASSSGLAGERDTQYF. This chain joins TRBV6-6 and TRBJ2-3; 13 bases are shared with TRBD2. This CDR3 comprises 16 residues. CDR1 MNHNY and CDR2 SVGAGI come from the germline V gene (reference sequence). Trimming at V came to 6 bases and at J to 5 bases, leaving 8 bases not matched to a gene.

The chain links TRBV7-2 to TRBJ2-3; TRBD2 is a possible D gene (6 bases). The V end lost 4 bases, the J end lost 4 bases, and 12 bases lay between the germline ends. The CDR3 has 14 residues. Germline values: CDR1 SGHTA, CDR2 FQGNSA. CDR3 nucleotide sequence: TGTGCCAGCAGCTCTCGGGAGCCGGCAGATACGCAGTATTTT. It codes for CASSSREPADTQYF.

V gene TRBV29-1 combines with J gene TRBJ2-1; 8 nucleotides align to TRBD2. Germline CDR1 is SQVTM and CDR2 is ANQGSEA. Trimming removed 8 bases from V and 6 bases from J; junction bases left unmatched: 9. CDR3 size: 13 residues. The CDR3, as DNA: TGCAGCACTATTGGCGGGAGGCTCAATGAGCAGTTCTTC. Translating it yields CSTIGGRLNEQFF.

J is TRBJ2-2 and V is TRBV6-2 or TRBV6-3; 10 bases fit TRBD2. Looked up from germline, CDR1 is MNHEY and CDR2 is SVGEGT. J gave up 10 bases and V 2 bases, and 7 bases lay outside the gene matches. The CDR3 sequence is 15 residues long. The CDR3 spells CASSYVSGRAVELFF. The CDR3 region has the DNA TGTGCCAGCAGTTACGTAAGCGGGAGGGCCGTGGAGCTGTTTTTT.

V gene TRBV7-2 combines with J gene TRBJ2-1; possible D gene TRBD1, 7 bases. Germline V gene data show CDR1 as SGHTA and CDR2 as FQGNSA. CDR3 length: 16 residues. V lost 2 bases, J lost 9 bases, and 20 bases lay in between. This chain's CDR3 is CASSLPGTAVSGEQFF. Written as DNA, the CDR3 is TGTGCCAGCAGCTTACCCGGGACAGCGGTTAGCGGTGAGCAGTTCTTC.

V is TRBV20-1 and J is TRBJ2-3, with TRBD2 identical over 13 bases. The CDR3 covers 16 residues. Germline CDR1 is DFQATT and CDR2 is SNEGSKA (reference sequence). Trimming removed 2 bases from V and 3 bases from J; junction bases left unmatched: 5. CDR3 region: CSARPLAGGQTDTQYF. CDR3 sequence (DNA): TGCAGTGCTAGACCACTAGCGGGAGGGCAGACAGATACGCAGTATTTT.

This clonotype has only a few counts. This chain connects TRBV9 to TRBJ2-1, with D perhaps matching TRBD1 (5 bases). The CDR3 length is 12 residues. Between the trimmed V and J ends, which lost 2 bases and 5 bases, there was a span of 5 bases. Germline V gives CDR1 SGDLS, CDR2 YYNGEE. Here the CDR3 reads CASSVGHNEQFF. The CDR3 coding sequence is TGTGCCAGCAGCGTGGGGCACAATGAGCAGTTCTTC.